The next 16 T cell receptor beta chains were all read from a single sample in a study of T cells expressing NK-cell markers (dated by TCRdb to between 2020 and 2021). Library preparation was by 5' RACE. Sequencing used an Illumina HiSeq 2000. The reads, reprocessed by TCRdb, yield one row per CDR3 protein sequence and no DNA. This sample's listing comprises 400,000 to 500,000 distinct CDR3 sequences. About 7.3% of the sample belongs to the ten largest clones. The material sequenced was blood T cells: a sorted CD56 or NKG2C T cell subset, CD4+ or CD8+ T cells, or bulk PBMC T cells (not recorded which). The receptors originated from a woman aged 18 to 69 in good health.

This chain connects TRBV29-1 to TRBJ1-1; as DNA is missing, the TRBD1 call by TCRdb cannot be tested. Germline V lookup: CDR1 SQVTM, CDR2 ANQGSEA. CDR3 length: 15 amino acids. CDR3 protein: CSVPPTGTGNGEAFF.

V and J are TRBV20-1 and TRBJ2-6; checking the TCRdb D call of TRBD1 is not possible without DNA. Germline V gene lookup returns CDR1 DFQATT and CDR2 SNEGSKA (reference sequence). The CDR3 spans 17 residues. CDR3 residues: CSANRPGTGAGANVLTF.

The chain uses TRBV5-5 and TRBJ2-1; the TCRdb call, TRBD2, lacks DNA for checking. The CDR3 is 14 residues long. CDR1 is SGHKS, CDR2 YYEKEE, per germline (reference sequence). This chain's CDR3 is CASSWTSGSGEQFF.

The chain carries TRBV7-9 and TRBJ2-1; TCRdb indicates TRBD1, and absent DNA this call remains unverified. The CDR3 has 16 residues. Germline CDR1 and CDR2: SEHNR and FQNEAQ (reference sequence). The CDR3 protein is CASSTRQGPSYNEQFF.

V gene TRBV29-1 combines with J gene TRBJ1-2; the TRBD1 assignment by TCRdb is unverifiable without DNA. The CDR3 consists of 12 residues. Per the germline V gene, CDR1 is SQVTM and CDR2 is ANQGSEA. CDR3 protein: CSVVDRGRGYTF.

V and J are TRBV7-9 and TRBJ2-1; TCRdb's assignment of TRBD2 cannot be checked, as there is no DNA. The V gene's germline CDR1 is SEHNR and CDR2 FQNEAQ (reference sequence). The CDR3 covers 15 residues. CDR3 sequence reads: CASTHGLAGKNEQFF.

This sequence joins TRBV6-5 and TRBJ2-3; TCRdb names TRBD2, which stays unverified in the absence of DNA. The germline CDR1 and CDR2 sequences are MNHEY and SVGAGI. The CDR3 runs 18 residues. The CDR3 loop reads CASSYSGTSGEEADTQYF.

V is TRBV7-9 and J is TRBJ2-7; TCRdb's D call, TRBD2, is unchecked because there is no DNA. Germline CDR1 SEHNR, CDR2 FQNEAQ (reference sequence). This CDR3 has 14 amino acids. The CDR3 region is CASSLGGVSYEQYF.

CDR3 loop: CASSQTRTQYF. The genes are TRBV3-1 and TRBJ2-5; TCRdb selects TRBD2, and the lack of DNA leaves this call unchecked. This CDR3 comprises 11 residues. The germline V gene encodes CDR1 LGHDT and CDR2 YNNKEL (reference sequence).

The chain joins TRBV30 to TRBJ1-3; with no DNA, the TCRdb D assignment of TRBD1 cannot be verified. Germline V gives CDR1 GTSNPN, CDR2 SVGIG (reference sequence). CDR3 size: 16 residues. This CDR3 reads CAWSTIEGAPGNTIYF.

This chain links TRBV29-1 with TRBJ2-2; the TRBD1 assignment by TCRdb is unverifiable without DNA. Per germline, CDR1 SQVTM and CDR2 ANQGSEA. The CDR3 contains 16 residues. The CDR3 loop reads CSVGKGIQGASGELFF.

The chain links TRBV2 to TRBJ1-1. This CDR3 region has 13 residues. Germline CDR1 SNHLY, CDR2 FYNNEI. The CDR3 loop is CATSTHGNTEAFF.

The J gene is TRBJ2-5, the V gene TRBV18; TCRdb's assignment of TRBD1 cannot be checked, as there is no DNA. The CDR3 extends over 15 amino acids. Looked up from germline, CDR1 is KGHSH and CDR2 is LQKENI. CDR3 protein: CASSPLQGAGETQYF. The full variable domain, with the rest looked up from reference TRBV18 and TRBJ2-5, is NAGVMQNPRHLVRRRGQEARLRCSPMKGHSHVYWYRQLPEEGLKFMVYLQKENIIDESGMPKERFSAEFPKEGPSILRIQQVVRGDSAAYFCASSPLQGAGETQYFGPGTRLLVL.

This rearrangement joins TRBV4-3 to TRBJ1-1. From germline, CDR1 is LGHNA and CDR2 YSLEER. There are 15 residues in the CDR3. The CDR3 sequence: CASSQGPDLNTEAFF.

The chain employs TRBV6-5 and TRBJ2-5; the TCRdb D gene call, TRBD1, has no DNA to confirm it. This CDR3 has 14 residues. Germline values: CDR1 MNHEY, CDR2 SVGAGI. The CDR3 loop is CASSYSQGQETQYF.

The chain carries TRBV6-2 or TRBV6-3 and TRBJ2-3; the D gene TCRdb calls, TRBD2, cannot be checked with no DNA. Germline V lookup: CDR1 MNHEY, CDR2 SVGEGT. The CDR3 contains 15 residues. CDR3 amino acids: CASTPSGGASDTQYF.